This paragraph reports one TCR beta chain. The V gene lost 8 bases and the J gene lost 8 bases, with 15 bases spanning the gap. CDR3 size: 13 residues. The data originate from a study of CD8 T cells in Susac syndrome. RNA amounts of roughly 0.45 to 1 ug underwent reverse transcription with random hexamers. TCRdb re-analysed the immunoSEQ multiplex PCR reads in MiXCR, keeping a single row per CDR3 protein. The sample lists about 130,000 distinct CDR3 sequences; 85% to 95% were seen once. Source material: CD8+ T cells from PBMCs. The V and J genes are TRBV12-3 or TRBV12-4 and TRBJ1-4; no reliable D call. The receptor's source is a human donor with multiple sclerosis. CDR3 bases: TGTGCCAGCTCTCAGTCCCCACAAGAAAAACTGTTTTTT. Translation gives CASSQSPQEKLFF.